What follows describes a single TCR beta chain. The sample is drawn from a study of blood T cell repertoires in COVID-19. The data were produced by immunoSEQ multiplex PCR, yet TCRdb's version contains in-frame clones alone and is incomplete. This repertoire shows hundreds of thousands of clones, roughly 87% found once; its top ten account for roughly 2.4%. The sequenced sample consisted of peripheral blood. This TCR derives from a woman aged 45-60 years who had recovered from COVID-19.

Here the CDR3 DNA reads TGTGCCAGCAGCCCAACCGGGACTAGACGAAATGAGCAGTTCTTC. Encoded protein: CASSPTGTRRNEQFF. The rearrangement joins TRBV5-6 to TRBJ2-1; 8 bases are shared with TRBD2. Per the germline V gene, CDR1 is SGHDT and CDR2 is YYEEEE. CDR3 length equals 15 residues. V gave up 4 bases and J gave up 7 bases; unmatched junction bases: 10.